This TCR beta chain was observed in a study of response to subunit inactivated influenza vaccine. This clonotype was found many times. The target antigen is unknown. Each CDR3 protein is one row after TCRdb ran MiXCR on the RT-PCR reads. The sample shows hundreds of thousands of distinct CDR3 sequences, approximately 15% of them seen only once. The study, taken as a whole, reports: It was the authors' suggestion that each seasonal influenza vaccination recruits few new T cells.

The material sequenced was CD4+ T cells sorted from PBMCs, taken roughly 24 months after vaccination. This receptor was obtained from a man between 50 and 75 years old who received an inactivated influenza vaccine.

This chain's CDR3 is CASSQVQGANYGYTF. The CDR3 DNA sequence: TGTGCCAGCAGCCAGGTACAGGGGGCTAACTATGGCTACACCTTC. The V call is TRBV4-2, the J call TRBJ1-2, with 8 positions matching TRBD1. Trimming took 3 bases from V and 0 from J; bases not matched to a gene: 3. The CDR3 consists of 15 residues. Germline V gene data show CDR1 as LGHNA and CDR2 as YNFKEQ.